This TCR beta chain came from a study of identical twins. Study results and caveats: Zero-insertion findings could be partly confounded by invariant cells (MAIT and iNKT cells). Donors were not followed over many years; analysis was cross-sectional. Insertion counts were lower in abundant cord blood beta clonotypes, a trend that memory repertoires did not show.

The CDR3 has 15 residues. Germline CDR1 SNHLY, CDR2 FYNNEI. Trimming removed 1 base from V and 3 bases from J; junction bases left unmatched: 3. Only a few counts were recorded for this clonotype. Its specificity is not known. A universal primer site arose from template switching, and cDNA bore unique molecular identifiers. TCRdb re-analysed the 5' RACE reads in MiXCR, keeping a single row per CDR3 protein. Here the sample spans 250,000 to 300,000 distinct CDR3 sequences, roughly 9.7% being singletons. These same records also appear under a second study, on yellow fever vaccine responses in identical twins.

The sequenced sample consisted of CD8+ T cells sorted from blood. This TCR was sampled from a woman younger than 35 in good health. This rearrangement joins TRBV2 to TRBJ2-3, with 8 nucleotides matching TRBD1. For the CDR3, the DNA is TGTGCCAGCAGTGAAGGACAGGGGAGGACAGATACGCAGTATTTT. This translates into CASSEGQGRTDTQYF.